This T cell receptor (beta chain) was sequenced during a study of STAT5B mutations in CD4+ large granular lymphocyte leukemia. This clone was seen a few times. Data came from immunoSEQ multiplex PCR; TCRdb stores just in-frame clones and leaves some out. The table shows 31,000 or so clones, with 76% occurring only once. V lost 4 bases, J lost 11 bases, and 15 bases lay in between. Per the germline V gene, CDR1 is LNHDA and CDR2 is SQIVND (reference sequence). The CDR3 runs 13 residues. The sample was CD4+ T cells from blood buffy coats. This TCR was recovered from a human donor in good health. This chain links TRBV19 with TRBJ1-5, with a possible D match to TRBD1 (6 bases). This CDR3 is CASSNREPSAQHF. The CDR3 nucleotides read TGTGCCAGTAGTAACAGGGAACCTTCAGCCCAGCATTTT. Looking up the rest from reference TRBV19 and TRBJ1-5 gives the full variable domain: DGGITQSPKYLFRKEGQNVTLSCEQNLNHDAMYWYRQDPGQGLRLIYYSQIVNDFQKGDIAEGYSVSREKKESFPLTVTSAQKNPTAFYLCASSNREPSAQHFGDGTRLSIL.